This TCR beta chain was profiled in a study of early T cells in non-severe SARS-CoV-2 infection. The wider study: Unsorted whole-blood RNA was sequenced in bulk, leaving chains unpaired.

TCRdb re-derived calls from the 5' RACE reads in MiXCR, one entry per CDR3 protein. This sample yields about 75,000 distinct CDR3 sequences, of which around 11% are seen a single time; approximately 12% belongs to the top ten. Sequences were derived from whole blood, sampled at baseline. The sequence came from an adult who was a healthcare worker with PCR-confirmed SARS-CoV-2 infection or an uninfected control (not recorded which).

In DNA, the CDR3 is TGTGCCAGCAGTGGAGGAGAACTAGCCAAAAACATTCAGTACTTC. It yields the protein CASSGGELAKNIQYF. The gene calls are TRBV2 and TRBJ2-4; D ambiguous. Germline CDR1 SNHLY, CDR2 FYNNEI. This CDR3 contains 15 residues. V dropped 4 bases and J dropped 0 bases, with 10 bases sitting between them.